These T cell receptor beta chains were read from a single sample in a study of OX40 agonist ivuxolimab in advanced cancers. Using immunoSEQ multiplex PCR, the repertoire was profiled, and TCRdb retains in-frame clones only, with some absent. The sample lists around 72,000 clones; 80% to 85% were seen once. Sample: CD4+ or CD8+ T cells sorted from blood, taken in a trial of the OX40 agonist ivuxolimab. These receptors were taken from an adult with an advanced solid tumor such as melanoma, head and neck, liver or kidney cancer. The CDR3 runs from the conserved cysteine through the conserved F or W. D genes are given only for firm matches. Not every row has a clone size; where given, it reads once, few, many or a size class.

clone size,V gene,D gene,J gene,CDR3 DNA,CDR3 protein
NA,TRBV28,NA,TRBJ1-3,TGTGCCACTGGTATCAGTCCCTCTGGAAACACCATATATTTT,CATGISPSGNTIYF
NA,TRBV29-1,TRBD2,TRBJ2-7,TGCAGCGTTGCTAGCGGTGCCTACGAGCAGTACTTC,CSVASGAYEQYF
NA,TRBV2,NA,TRBJ1-2,TGTGCCAGCTCGAGGGAGTTCGGTGGCTACACCTTC,CASSREFGGYTF
NA,TRBV6-1,NA,TRBJ1-6,TGTGCCAGCAGTGAAGGGGGGATCTATAATTCACCCCTCCACTTT,CASSEGGIYNSPLHF
NA,TRBV6-5,NA,TRBJ2-2,TGTGCCAGCATGAGGGGGAGGGCCACCGGGGAGCTGTTTTTT,CASMRGRATGELFF
NA,TRBV7-2,NA,TRBJ2-1,TGTGCCAGCAGTGCCGACCCAAGGCCCTACAATGAGCAGTTCTTC,CASSADPRPYNEQFF
NA,TRBV14,NA,TRBJ2-5,TGTGCCAGCAGCCAGGGGATTGGGACCCAGTACTTC,CASSQGIGTQYF
NA,TRBV25-1,NA,TRBJ1-2,TGTGCCAGCAGTGCGGGGGGGTCGGGCGGAAGGGGCTACACCTTC,CASSAGGSGGRGYTF
NA,TRBV5-6,TRBD2,TRBJ2-1,TGTGCCAGCAGCTTCGGGACTAGGGTCTACAATGAGCAGTTCTTC,CASSFGTRVYNEQFF
NA,TRBV7-7,NA,TRBJ1-1,TGTGCCAGCAGCTTAGCACCGAACACTGAAGCTTTCTTT,CASSLAPNTEAFF
NA,TRBV7-2,TRBD2,TRBJ2-7,TGTGCCAGCAGCTTATTGGGACTAGCGTTCGAGCAGTACTTC,CASSLLGLAFEQYF
NA,TRBV6-1,TRBD2,TRBJ2-5,TGTGCCAGCAGTGAAGATAGCGGGAGGGCCTTAGAAGAGACCCAGTACTTC,CASSEDSGRALEETQYF
NA,TRBV5-1,NA,TRBJ1-1,TGCGCCAGCAGCTTGGCCAACCCGAACACTGAAGCTTTCTTT,CASSLANPNTEAFF
NA,TRBV19,NA,TRBJ1-2,TGTGCCAGTAGCCCGGAGGCGGGTGGCTACACCTTC,CASSPEAGGYTF
few,TRBV25-1,TRBD2,TRBJ2-1,TGTGCCAGCCGCGAGACTAGCGGGAGGGCCATTGAGCAGTTCTTC,CASRETSGRAIEQFF
NA,TRBV5-5,NA,TRBJ2-1,TGTGCCAGCAGCCCCGCGGCGGGCCTCTACAATGAGCAGTTCTTC,CASSPAAGLYNEQFF
NA,TRBV28,NA,TRBJ1-1,TGTGCCAGCAGTTTATATAGAGCGGCTTTCTTT,CASSLYRAAFF
NA,TRBV18,NA,TRBJ2-5,TGTGCCAGCTCACCTAGGGGCCAAGAGACCCAGTACTTC,CASSPRGQETQYF
NA,TRBV30,NA,TRBJ2-3,TGTGCCTGGAGTGTACACGGGGCCAAAGATACGCAGTATTTT,CAWSVHGAKDTQYF
NA,TRBV19,NA,TRBJ1-1,TGTGCCACCAACGGGGTAGAGAGCGGGAACACTGAAGCTTTCTTT,CATNGVESGNTEAFF
NA,TRBV29-1,TRBD1,TRBJ2-3,TGCAGCGTTACGGGACAGGGGAGCACAGATACGCAGTATTTT,CSVTGQGSTDTQYF
NA,TRBV28,NA,TRBJ2-5,TGTGCCAGCGCACCCGGCCTAGGTCGTCTAGAGACCCAGTACTTC,CASAPGLGRLETQYF
NA,TRBV5-4,TRBD1,TRBJ1-4,TGTGCCAGCAGCTTAGGACAGGGGGGATCTAATGAAAAACTGTTTTTT,CASSLGQGGSNEKLFF